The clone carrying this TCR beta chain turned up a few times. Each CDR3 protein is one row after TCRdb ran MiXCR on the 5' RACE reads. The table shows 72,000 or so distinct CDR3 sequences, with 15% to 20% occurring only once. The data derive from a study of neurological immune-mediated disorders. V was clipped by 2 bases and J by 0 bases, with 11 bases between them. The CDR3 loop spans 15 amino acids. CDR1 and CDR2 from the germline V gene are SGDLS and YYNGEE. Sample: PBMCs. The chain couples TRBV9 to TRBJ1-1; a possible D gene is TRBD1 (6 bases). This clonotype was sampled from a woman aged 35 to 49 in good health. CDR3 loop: CASSVSGQLNTEAFF. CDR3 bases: TGTGCCAGCAGCGTTTCAGGACAGCTGAACACTGAAGCTTTCTTT. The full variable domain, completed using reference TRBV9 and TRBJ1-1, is DSGVTQTPKHLITATGQRVTLRCSPRSGDLSVYWYQQSLDQGLQFLIQYYNGEERAKGNILERFSAQQFPDLHSELNLSSLELGDSALYFCASSVSGQLNTEAFFGQGTRLTVV.